The 14 T cell receptor beta chains given below trace back to one sample, sequenced in a study of T cell repertoires and Cas9 in healthy adults. The data were produced by immunoSEQ multiplex PCR, yet TCRdb's version contains in-frame clones alone and is incomplete. The table lists more than 13,000 clones, under 90% of them singletons. Sequencing was performed on Tregs (CD4+, CD25+, CD127-, CD137-, CD154-) from PBMCs; culture status not recorded. These receptors were taken from a human donor in good health.

This clone was recorded once. This chain connects TRBV6-1 to TRBJ2-3; TRBD2 matches 13 bases. CDR1 is MNHNS and CDR2 is SASEGT in the germline V gene. V lost 6 bases and J lost 14; bases outside the gene matches: 11. The CDR3 covers 14 residues. The CDR3 nucleotides read TGTGCCAGCAGCCGGACTAGCGGGGGTACCTCTGTGTATTTT. This codes for CASSRTSGGTSVYF.

The chain combines TRBV27 with TRBJ2-3, with 8 nucleotides matching TRBD1. V shed 5 bases, J shed 6 bases, and the junction held 16 bases outside the gene matches. The CDR3 has 17 amino acids. Germline V gives CDR1 MNHEY, CDR2 SMNVEV (reference sequence). The CDR3 loop reads CASSTLRTGRIVDTQYF. CDR3 in DNA: TGTGCCAGCAGTACCCTCAGGACAGGGAGGATTGTGGATACGCAGTATTTT.

Concerning this clone itself: Other DNA sequences in this specimen translate into the identical CDR3. This chain connects TRBV7-2 to TRBJ1-2; D unclear. V was cut by 6 bases and J by 2 bases, with 13 bases left in between. The CDR3 is 14 residues long. The germline CDR1 and CDR2 sequences are SGHTA and FQGNSA. The CDR3 DNA is TGTGCCAGCAGGACGACGGGATTGAACTATGGCTACACCTTC. Translation: CASRTTGLNYGYTF.

The V call is TRBV14, the J call TRBJ2-1, with 11 nucleotides matching TRBD2. The CDR3 length is 17 residues. J was trimmed by 4 bases and V by 2 bases; bases with no gene match: 7. Per germline, CDR1 SGHDN and CDR2 FVKESK. CDR3 bases: TGTGCCAGCAGCCAAAGGGCCCTAGCGGGGGGATACAATGAGCAGTTCTTC. This translates into CASSQRALAGGYNEQFF.

The chain recombines TRBV7-9 with TRBJ1-1; D ambiguous. This CDR3 region has 13 residues. V was shortened by 0 bases and J by 1 base, with 3 bases between the two germline ends. Germline V gene lookup returns CDR1 SEHNR and CDR2 FQNEAQ (reference sequence). The CDR3 bases are TGTGCCAGCAGCTTAGCGCAGAACACTGAAGCTTTCTTT. Its translation is CASSLAQNTEAFF.

In DNA, the CDR3 is TGCGCCAGCAGTGACAGGGGGAATTCACCCCTCCACTTT. Its translation: CASSDRGNSPLHF. The chain is built from TRBV10-1 and TRBJ1-6; TRBD1 agrees at 7 bases. The ends lost 3 bases at V and 7 bases at J; junction bases unmatched: 0. The CDR3 covers 13 residues. Germline V gene sequence: CDR1 WNHNN, CDR2 SYGVQD (reference sequence).

The chain joins TRBV30 to TRBJ1-1; TRBD1 is a possible D gene (6 bases). Trimming took 5 bases from V and 4 from J, leaving 17 bases between them. Germline lookup yields CDR1 GTSNPN and CDR2 SVGIG (reference sequence). The CDR3 totals 14 residues. This CDR3 reads CAWSKGGVGTEAFF. The CDR3 DNA follows: TGTGCCTGGTCCAAGGGGGGAGTGGGCACTGAAGCTTTCTTT. Variable domain in full (rest from reference TRBV30 and TRBJ1-1): SQTIHQWPATLVQPVGSPLSLECTVEGTSNPNLYWYRQAAGRGLQLLFYSVGIGQISSEVPQNLSASRPQDRQFILSSKKLLLSDSGFYLCAWSKGGVGTEAFFGQGTRLTVV.

J is TRBJ1-1 and V is TRBV5-6; possibly TRBD1 for D (5 bases). Germline V gene sequence: CDR1 SGHDT, CDR2 YYEEEE. Deletions cut 4 bases from V and 1 base from J, with 14 bases between. The CDR3 contains 15 residues. CDR3 nucleotides: TGTGCCAGCAGCCCCCTCGGGGGGGGGAACACTGAAGCTTTCTTT. This codes for CASSPLGGGNTEAFF.

The J gene is TRBJ2-1, the V gene TRBV7-8, with D possibly being TRBD1 or TRBD2 (5 bases each). The CDR3 is 16 residues long. Germline-derived CDR1 and CDR2 are SGHVS and FQNEAQ. Between the trimmed V and J ends, which lost 5 bases and 2 bases, there was a span of 16 bases. CDR3 amino acids: CASSIVRDGPYNEQFF. The CDR3 DNA is TGTGCCAGCAGCATAGTCCGGGACGGACCCTACAATGAGCAGTTCTTC.

The chain has TRBV9 and TRBJ2-1, with TRBD1 matching over 7 bases. Germline assignment: CDR1 SGDLS and CDR2 YYNGEE. After removal of 3 bases from V and 6 bases from J, the junction contained 18 bases not matched to a gene. CDR3 length: 18 amino acids. CDR3 amino acids: CASSERNRGSGSFNEQFF. CDR3 nucleotides: TGTGCCAGCAGCGAGCGAAACAGGGGTTCGGGTTCGTTCAATGAGCAGTTCTTC.

V gene TRBV7-9 combines with J gene TRBJ2-5, with D perhaps TRBD1 (5 bases). CDR1 is SEHNR, CDR2 FQNEAQ, per germline (reference sequence). Between the trimmed V and J ends, which lost 6 bases and 4 bases, there was a span of 18 bases. The CDR3 is 15 residues long. This CDR3 reads CASRGRGIVGETQYF. In DNA, the CDR3 is TGTGCCAGCAGAGGTAGGGGAATTGTAGGAGAGACCCAGTACTTC.

The chain uses TRBV6-6 and TRBJ2-1; 7 nucleotides align to TRBD2. The CDR3 consists of 16 residues. After removal of 3 bases from V and 6 bases from J, the junction contained 11 bases not matched to a gene. CDR1 MNHNY and CDR2 SVGAGI come from the germline V gene (reference sequence). The CDR3 protein is CASSYRGEYPLNEQFF. The CDR3 DNA follows: TGTGCCAGCAGTTATCGGGGGGAATACCCGCTCAATGAGCAGTTCTTC.

The chain is built from TRBV4-2 and TRBJ1-2; D not resolved. The CDR3 contains 13 residues. The germline CDR1 and CDR2 sequences are LGHNA and YNFKEQ. Trimming shortened V by 3 bases and J by 3 bases, and 8 bases separated the two germline ends. CDR3 coding DNA: TGTGCCAGCAGCCAGGGCTGGGACTATGGCTACACCTTC. Amino acid sequence: CASSQGWDYGYTF.

The table lists this clone with a count of one. The chain couples TRBV5-1 to TRBJ1-2; no reliable D call. The CDR3 is 17 residues long. V lost 2 bases and J 0 bases, leaving 17 bases between the germline ends. CDR1 is SGHRS and CDR2 is YFSETQ in the germline V gene. CDR3 in amino acids: CASSFGRVGRANYGYTF. For the CDR3, the DNA is TGCGCCAGCAGCTTTGGCCGGGTTGGTAGGGCTAACTATGGCTACACCTTC.